The rows below give T cell receptor beta chains drawn from one sample of a study of Tregs in tolerant kidney transplant recipients. The protocol was immunoSEQ multiplex PCR, while the TCRdb copy is restricted to in-frame clones and leaves out a portion. This sample yields 92,000 or so clones, of which more than 90% are seen a single time; roughly 4.7% belongs to the top ten. The sample was CD8+ T cells from blood. Every receptor here comes from a human donor in good health. CDR3s include the opening cysteine and the closing phenylalanine or tryptophan. The order of the fields is V gene, J gene, CDR3 protein.

TRBV27	TRBJ2-2	CASSSTPGQGTGELFF
TRBV6-5	TRBJ1-4	CASSRQGLMNEKLFF
TRBV7-9	TRBJ2-2	CASSFGGDSNTGELFF
TRBV7-9	TRBJ2-5	CASGRGPQETQYF
TRBV5-4	TRBJ1-3	CAWGPAASPGNTIYF
TRBV4-1	TRBJ1-4	CASSPPPAGEKLFF
TRBV7-9	TRBJ1-2	CASSLALWDSNYGYTF
TRBV27	TRBJ2-5	CASSPGTGRQETQYF
TRBV6-5	TRBJ2-1	CASSLTSGPYNEQFF
TRBV7-8	TRBJ2-3	CASSPPGGLGGYTQYF
TRBV7-8	TRBJ2-5	CASSSDRQETQYF
TRBV5-1	TRBJ2-1	CASSWGQGNEQFF
TRBV9	TRBJ2-1	CASSGNRGEQFF
TRBV5-6	TRBJ2-5	CASSGMDQDKETQYF
TRBV29-1	TRBJ1-1	CSVFRTGQTYGNTEAFF
TRBV27	TRBJ2-3	CASSLRGKRPDTQYF
TRBV9	TRBJ1-1	CASSVGGKTEAFF
TRBV4-1	TRBJ2-1	CASSQNIGHEQFF
TRBV27	TRBJ1-1	CASNQGSGTEAFF
TRBV7-6	TRBJ2-7	CASSPGTGLYEQYF
TRBV2	TRBJ2-1	CASSGREGVNEQFF
TRBV19	TRBJ2-2	CASSIPGLVGGELFF
TRBV6-4	TRBJ2-1	CASSELAGGPNEQFF
TRBV15	TRBJ1-6	CATSRDYSPLHF
TRBV10-3	TRBJ2-7	CAISPQGGEQYF
TRBV6-5	TRBJ2-7	CASSYGTGWGEQYF
TRBV10-3	TRBJ2-5	CAIKVGGNETQYF
TRBV10-3	TRBJ2-1	CAISEEVGASSSYNEQFF
TRBV7-8	TRBJ2-5	CASSPIQRTLETQYF
TRBV25-1	TRBJ2-7	CASSASGQGVYEQYF
TRBV19	TRBJ1-1	CASSDIPGQMNTEAFF
TRBV4-2	TRBJ2-7	CASSQDESGGYEQYF
TRBV27	TRBJ2-1	CASSLAGNEQFF
TRBV30	TRBJ2-3	CAWSLGEGLTFHTQYF
TRBV18	TRBJ1-1	CASSPPGGVDTEAFF
TRBV27	TRBJ1-1	CASNPGQGFAEAFF
TRBV5-1	TRBJ2-5	CASSSGQGRETQYF
TRBV4-1	TRBJ2-7	CASSQEARSYEQYF
TRBV6-1	TRBJ2-7	CASSEASGSSYEQYF
TRBV7-6	TRBJ2-7	CASSLGPGRASYEQYF
TRBV9	TRBJ1-5	CASSVRGNQPQHF
TRBV9	TRBJ1-1	CASSVGGQVDTEAFF
TRBV4-1	TRBJ1-5	CASSQESGWQPQHF
TRBV5-6	TRBJ1-3	CASSLGASGNTIYF
TRBV6-1	TRBJ2-7	CASKGLPSYEQYF
TRBV9	TRBJ2-7	CASSTRATTYEQYF
TRBV11-2	TRBJ2-7	CASSISGGGDEQYF
TRBV7-9	TRBJ1-1	CASYRVMNTEAFF
TRBV11-3	TRBJ1-5	CASSLDPGNSNQPQHF
TRBV5-6	TRBJ2-1	CASSLVWDTEQFF
TRBV6-1	TRBJ1-1	CASSELRDPATEAFF